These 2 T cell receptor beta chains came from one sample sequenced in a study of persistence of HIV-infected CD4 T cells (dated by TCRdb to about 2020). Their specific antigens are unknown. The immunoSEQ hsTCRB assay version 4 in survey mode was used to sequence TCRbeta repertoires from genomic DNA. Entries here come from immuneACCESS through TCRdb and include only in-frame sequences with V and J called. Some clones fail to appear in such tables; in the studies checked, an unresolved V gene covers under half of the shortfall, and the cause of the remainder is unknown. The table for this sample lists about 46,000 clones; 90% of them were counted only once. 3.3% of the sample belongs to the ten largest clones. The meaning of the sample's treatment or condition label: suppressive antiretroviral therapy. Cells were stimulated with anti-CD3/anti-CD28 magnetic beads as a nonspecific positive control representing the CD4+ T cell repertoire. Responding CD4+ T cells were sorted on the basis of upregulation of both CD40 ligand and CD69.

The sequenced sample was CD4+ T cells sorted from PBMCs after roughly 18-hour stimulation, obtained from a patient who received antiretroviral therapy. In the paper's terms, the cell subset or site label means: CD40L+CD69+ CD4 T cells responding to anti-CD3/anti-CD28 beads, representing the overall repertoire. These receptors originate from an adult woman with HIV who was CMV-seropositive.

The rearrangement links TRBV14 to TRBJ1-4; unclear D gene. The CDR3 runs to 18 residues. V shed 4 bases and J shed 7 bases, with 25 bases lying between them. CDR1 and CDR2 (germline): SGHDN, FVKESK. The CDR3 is CASSRPLGNRFLFEKLFF. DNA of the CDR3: TGTGCCAGCAGCCGCCCGTTGGGAAACAGATTCTTATTTGAAAAACTGTTTTTT.

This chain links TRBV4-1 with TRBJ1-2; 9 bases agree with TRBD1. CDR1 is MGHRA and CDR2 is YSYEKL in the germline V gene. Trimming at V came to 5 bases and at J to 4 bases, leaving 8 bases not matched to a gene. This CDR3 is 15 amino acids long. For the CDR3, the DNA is TGCGCCAGCAGCGTCGGACAGGGGTCCACCTATGGCTACACCTTC. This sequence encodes CASSVGQGSTYGYTF.